This entry lists 24 T cell receptor beta chains sequenced from one sample in a study of beta chain features in type 1 diabetes. The investigators reverse transcribed all of the isolated RNA, so they sequenced expressed TCRB transcripts. TCRdb's table, derived via immunoSEQ multiplex PCR, lists solely in-frame clones and lacks some. The profile covers 150,000 or so clones, with 9.2% appearing a single time and around 0.68% taken by the ten largest. Sequencing was carried out using central memory CD4+ T cells from blood. The receptor source for this set is a man aged 18 to 35 in good health.

This clone occurred a few times. Other DNA sequences within the sample encode an identical CDR3. The chain employs TRBV7-9 and TRBJ2-3; tentatively, D is TRBD2 (6 bases). Trimming stripped 4 bases from V and 5 bases from J, with 7 bases between. The germline CDR1 and CDR2 sequences are SEHNR and FQNEAQ (reference sequence). The CDR3 is 12 residues long. CDR3 in amino acids: CASSSGLDTQYF. The CDR3 DNA sequence: TGTGCCAGCAGCTCGGGACTAGATACGCAGTATTTT.

There are a few counts of this clone. The V and J genes are TRBV10-3 and TRBJ1-2; D perhaps matches TRBD1 (6 bases). CDR3 length: 15 amino acids. Germline V gene data show CDR1 as ENHRY and CDR2 as SYGVKD. With 6 bases removed from V and 4 bases from J, the gap between germline ends came to 18 bases. Written as DNA, the CDR3 is TGTGCCATCAGACCCGGGACACCCCCCGCCTATGGCTACACCTTC. Amino acid sequence: CAIRPGTPPAYGYTF.

This clone has only a few counts. This chain links TRBV5-8 with TRBJ2-1; TRBD2 matches 14 bases. This CDR3 has 15 amino acids. V shed 3 bases, J shed 13 bases, and the junction held 9 bases outside the gene matches. Germline V lookup: CDR1 SGHTS, CDR2 YDEGEE. CDR3 protein: CASSYRLAGGPRQFF. The DNA for the CDR3 is TGTGCCAGCAGCTACCGACTAGCGGGGGGGCCTCGTCAGTTCTTC.

This clone was observed a handful of times. V is TRBV2 and J is TRBJ1-5; perhaps TRBD1 as D (6 bases). The V end was cut by 2 bases, the J end by 6 bases, with 11 bases between. The germline V gene encodes CDR1 SNHLY and CDR2 FYNNEI. The CDR3 consists of 14 residues. In nucleotides, the CDR3 is TGTGCCAGCAGTGAAAGGCAGGGGCGTCAGCCCCAGCATTTT. It specifies CASSERQGRQPQHF.

The chain recombines TRBV11-2 with TRBJ2-5, with TRBD2 as a possible D gene (6 bases). V lost 5 bases, J lost 2 bases, and 12 bases lay in between. The CDR3 has 14 amino acids. The germline V gene has CDR1 SGHAT and CDR2 FQNNGV. CDR3 region: CASSVRLGQETQYF. Here the CDR3 DNA reads TGTGCCAGCAGCGTCAGACTAGGTCAAGAGACCCAGTACTTC. The full variable domain, in which reference TRBV11-2 and TRBJ2-5 provide the parts outside the CDR3, is EAGVAQSPRYKIIEKRQSVAFWCNPISGHATLYWYQQILGQGPKLLIQFQNNGVVDDSQLPKDRFSAERLKGVDSTLKIQPAKLEDSAVYLCASSVRLGQETQYFGPGTRLLVL.

V and J are TRBV4-3 and TRBJ2-1; TRBD2 matches at 7 bases. The CDR3 extends over 16 amino acids. Germline V gene sequence: CDR1 LGHNA, CDR2 YSLEER. V lost 4 bases to trimming and J lost 3 bases; unmatched junction nucleotides: 9. CDR3 nucleotide sequence: TGCGCCAGCAGCCCCAGTGTCGGCGGGGGCTACAATGAGCAGTTCTTC. Amino acid sequence: CASSPSVGGGYNEQFF.

The table lists this clone with many counts. The V and J genes are TRBV10-3 and TRBJ2-2, with TRBD1 as a possible D gene (5 bases). Looked up from germline, CDR1 is ENHRY and CDR2 is SYGVKD. Trimming pared 0 bases from V and 7 bases from J, leaving 15 bases between. The CDR3 is 16 residues long. DNA for the CDR3: TGTGCCATCAGTGAGTCGGGTGGGGCCTACGGCGGGGAGCTGTTTTTT. Protein product: CAISESGGAYGGELFF.

This clone was picked up a small number of times. The rearrangement uses TRBV9 and TRBJ2-1; 11 bases line up with TRBD1. CDR1 and CDR2 from the germline V gene are SGDLS and YYNGEE. V shed 3 bases and J 0 bases; nucleotides not matched to a gene: 2. The CDR3 is 16 residues long. The chain's CDR3 is CASSAGTGGSYNEQFF. CDR3 bases: TGTGCCAGCAGCGCTGGGACAGGGGGCTCCTACAATGAGCAGTTCTTC.

This clone has a handful of counts. In DNA form, the CDR3 reads TGTGCCAGCAGCTTGACAGTCTATAATACGCAGTATTTT. This gives the protein CASSLTVYNTQYF. The rearrangement links TRBV7-2 to TRBJ2-3, with D perhaps matching TRBD1 (5 bases). The CDR3 covers 13 residues. CDR1 SGHTA and CDR2 FQGNSA come from the germline V gene. Trimming took 3 bases from V and 7 from J, leaving 11 bases between them.

The chain recombines TRBV29-1 with TRBJ1-5, with a weak D call TRBD1 (6 bases). Trimming took 7 bases from V and 0 from J, leaving 7 bases between them. The CDR3 is 12 amino acids. The V gene's germline CDR1 is SQVTM and CDR2 ANQGSEA. CDR3 sequence reads: CSAQGSNQPQHF. In nucleotides, the CDR3 is TGCAGCGCACAGGGTAGCAATCAGCCCCAGCATTTT.

This clone was counted ten times or more. The chain joins TRBV5-8 to TRBJ1-1; D is possibly TRBD1 (6 bases). Germline CDR1 is SGHTS and CDR2 is YDEGEE. V was shortened by 0 bases and J by 0 bases, with 6 bases between the two germline ends. The CDR3 is 14 amino acids. CDR3: CASSLDRVNTEAFF. The CDR3 region has the DNA TGTGCCAGCAGCTTGGACAGGGTGAACACTGAAGCTTTCTTT.

The chain recombines TRBV19 with TRBJ1-6; unclear D gene. Germline values: CDR1 LNHDA, CDR2 SQIVND (reference sequence). V was pared by 1 base and J by 8 bases, with 9 bases between. The CDR3 runs to 14 residues. The CDR3 DNA follows: TGTGCCAGTAGTATAGGTGGAGGAGATTCACCCCTCCACTTT. Protein product: CASSIGGGDSPLHF.

J is TRBJ2-5 and V is TRBV2, with D possibly being TRBD1 (6 bases). The CDR3 covers 15 residues. The V gene lost 5 bases and the J gene lost 0 bases, with 13 bases spanning the gap. Germline CDR1 reads SNHLY; CDR2 reads FYNNEI. The CDR3 region has the DNA TGTGCCAGCAGTAGCCAGGGGCGATACCAAGAGACCCAGTACTTC. Its translation: CASSSQGRYQETQYF.

This clone was seen only a few times. The chain combines TRBV5-6 with TRBJ2-7, with D perhaps TRBD1 (6 bases). The CDR3 extends over 14 amino acids. Per germline, CDR1 SGHDT and CDR2 YYEEEE. Trimming left V 4 bases short and J 3 bases short, with 14 bases between. The CDR3 region is CASSRRDTLYEQYF. Written as DNA, the CDR3 is TGTGCCAGCAGCAGACGGGACACCCTCTACGAGCAGTACTTC.

This chain links TRBV7-8 with TRBJ2-1; 15 bases match TRBD2. Germline V CDR1 and CDR2: SGHVS, FQNEAQ. The CDR3 is 18 amino acids. Trimming removed 2 bases from V and 10 bases from J; junction bases left unmatched: 12. The CDR3 loop is CASSLRTSGGAPEGEQFF. CDR3 DNA sequence: TGTGCCAGCAGCTTACGGACTAGCGGGGGGGCTCCCGAAGGGGAGCAGTTCTTC. The entire variable domain, with the rest obtained from reference TRBV7-8 and TRBJ2-1, is as follows: GAGVSQSPRYKVAKRGQDVALRCDPISGHVSLFWYQQALGQGPEFLTYFQNEAQLDKSGLPSDRFFAERPEGSVSTLKIQRTQQEDSAVYLCASSLRTSGGAPEGEQFFGPGTRLTVL.

This chain links TRBV5-4 with TRBJ2-3, with 9 bases aligning to TRBD2. The CDR3 is 15 residues long. Trimming removed 2 bases from V and 1 base from J; junction bases left unmatched: 2. Germline CDR1 is SGHNT and CDR2 is YYREEE (reference sequence). Here the CDR3 reads CASSFSGGRTDTQYF. The DNA of the CDR3 is TGTGCCAGCAGCTTTAGCGGGGGACGCACAGATACGCAGTATTTT.

The gene calls are TRBV18 and TRBJ2-3, with D possibly TRBD2 on 6 matching bases. The germline V gene has CDR1 KGHSH and CDR2 LQKENI. The CDR3 is 17 residues long. Trimming shortened V by 2 bases and J by 2 bases, and 17 bases separated the two germline ends. This CDR3 is CASSPEGSGTNTDTQYF. The DNA of the CDR3 is TGTGCCAGCTCACCAGAAGGTAGCGGAACTAACACAGATACGCAGTATTTT.

This chain links TRBV6-5 with TRBJ1-3; D call uncertain. Germline CDR1 is MNHEY and CDR2 is SVGAGI. CDR3 length: 16 residues. V lost 4 bases, J lost 0 bases, and 13 bases lay in between. CDR3 region: CASSSPTRNSGNTIYF. CDR3 nucleotides: TGTGCCAGCAGTTCTCCGACACGTAACTCTGGAAACACCATATATTTT.

This clone was seen more than once but under ten times. This chain uses TRBV2 with TRBJ2-3, with a tentative D call TRBD1 (7 bases). V was cut by 11 bases and J by 0 bases, with 15 bases left in between. This CDR3 is built from 14 residues. The germline V gene has CDR1 SNHLY and CDR2 FYNNEI. CDR3 bases: TGTGCCGGCCGCGGGACAGCTAGCACAGATACGCAGTATTTT. Its translation: CAGRGTASTDTQYF.

This clone was observed a handful of times. Other DNA sequences in this sample translate to the same CDR3. The chain carries TRBV29-1 and TRBJ2-1, with 10 bases aligning to TRBD1. The germline V gene encodes CDR1 SQVTM and CDR2 ANQGSEA. This CDR3 has 12 residues. With 5 bases clipped from V and 6 bases from J, the junction kept 1 base outside the gene matches. The CDR3 protein is CSVRTGGNEQFF. As DNA, the CDR3 is TGCAGCGTTCGGACAGGGGGCAATGAGCAGTTCTTC.

This clone has only a few counts. The genes are TRBV19 and TRBJ1-5; 7 bases agree with TRBD1. The CDR3 length is 14 residues. V was clipped by 4 bases and J by 5 bases; unmatched bases: 5. Germline V gene lookup returns CDR1 LNHDA and CDR2 SQIVND (reference sequence). Here the CDR3 DNA reads TGTGCCAGTAGTAGGGGACAGTTCGATCAGCCCCAGCATTTT. Its protein product is CASSRGQFDQPQHF.

The table lists this clone with a few counts. The chain uses TRBV7-2 and TRBJ1-2; 8 nucleotides agree with TRBD1. The CDR3 runs to 13 residues. Germline V gene lookup returns CDR1 SGHTA and CDR2 FQGNSA. The ends lost 5 bases at V and 4 bases at J; junction bases unmatched: 3. The CDR3 is CASSPDRGYGYTF. The CDR3 DNA is TGTGCCAGCAGCCCCGACAGGGGCTATGGCTACACCTTC.

As regards this clone: Additional DNA sequences in this sample encode the identical CDR3. The CDR3 loop reads CASSSGQGYEQYF. For the CDR3, the DNA is TGTGCCAGCAGTTCCGGACAGGGGTACGAGCAGTACTTC. The chain joins TRBV28 to TRBJ2-7; 9 positions match TRBD1. The J segment lost 4 bases and the V segment lost 4 bases, leaving 2 bases of the junction unmatched. The CDR3 length is 13 residues. The germline V gene encodes CDR1 MDHEN and CDR2 SYDVKM.

The chain has TRBV5-4 and TRBJ1-1, with a tentative D call TRBD1 (6 bases). V lost 4 bases and J lost 0, with 10 bases in between. Germline-derived CDR1 and CDR2 are SGHNT and YYREEE (reference sequence). The CDR3 has 14 amino acids. The CDR3 loop is CASSPRGMNTEAFF. The CDR3 nucleotides are TGTGCCAGCAGCCCGAGGGGGATGAACACTGAAGCTTTCTTT.